Listed below are T cell receptor beta chains from one sample, sequenced in a study of T cells in Graves' hyperthyroidism and ophthalmopathy. TCRdb re-analysed the multiplex PCR reads in MiXCR, keeping a single row per CDR3 protein. The profile covers hundreds of thousands of distinct CDR3 sequences, with approximately 14% appearing a single time and approximately 13% taken by the ten largest. Sequencing was done on a sample of blood. The receptors derive from a woman aged 45-59 years with Graves' ophthalmopathy. Both conserved end residues are part of each CDR3. D genes are given only for firm matches. Not all rows give a size; the values are once, few, many and, for expanded clones, a class.

len | j_gene | abundance | d_gene | v_gene | CDR3nt | CDR3aa
13 | TRBJ1-2 | . | . | TRBV7-2 | TGTGCCAGCAGCTCACGACAGGCTTATGGCTACACCTTC | CASSSRQAYGYTF
16 | TRBJ1-1 | many | . | TRBV28 | TGTGCCAGCAGGAGTTGGGAGACGGTGATGAACACTGAAGCTTTCTTT | CASRSWETVMNTEAFF
13 | TRBJ2-7 | many | . | TRBV28 | TGTGCCAGCAGTTTAAGTGCTCCGGGGGAGCAGTACTTC | CASSLSAPGEQYF
14 | TRBJ1-6 | many | . | TRBV7-2 | TGTGCCAGCAGCTTAGGGGTGAATAATTCACCCCTCCACTTT | CASSLGVNNSPLHF
16 | TRBJ2-1 | few | TRBD1 | TRBV9 | TGTGCCAGCAGCCCTCAACGGACAGGACGCTACAATGAGCAGTTCTTC | CASSPQRTGRYNEQFF
12 | TRBJ2-7 | many | . | TRBV20-1 | TGCAGTGCTAGACTACTAGCTTTCGAGCAGTACTTC | CSARLLAFEQYF
13 | TRBJ1-1 | many | . | TRBV27 | TGTGCCAGCCACAGGGCCTTGAACACTGAAGCTTTCTTT | CASHRALNTEAFF
14 | TRBJ2-5 | few | TRBD1 | TRBV5-1 | TGCGCCAGCAGCTTGGACAGGGGAGAGGAGACCCAGTACTTC | CASSLDRGEETQYF
15 | TRBJ2-1 | many | TRBD1 | TRBV6-2/TRBV6-3 | TGTGCCAGCACTCACCGGGACAGGATGTACAATGAGCAGTTCTTC | CASTHRDRMYNEQFF
13 | TRBJ1-5 | many | . | TRBV2 | TGTGCCAGCAGTGACATAAGTTATCAGCCCCAGCATTTT | CASSDISYQPQHF
15 | TRBJ2-1 | many | TRBD1 | TRBV3-1 | TGTGCCAGCAGCCCAGGACAGGGGTGGGGCCATGAGCAGTTCTTC | CASSPGQGWGHEQFF
13 | TRBJ2-1 | many | . | TRBV20-1 | TGCAGTGTCACCCCCAGGGCCTACAATGAGCAGTTCTTC | CSVTPRAYNEQFF
18 | TRBJ2-1 | . | . | TRBV4-1 | TGCGCCAGCAGCCAAGAAGCCTCAGGACGGAAACTCAACAATGAGCAGTTCTTC | CASSQEASGRKLNNEQFF
14 | TRBJ2-7 | many | TRBD2 | TRBV5-1 | TGCGCCAGCAGCTTGGCCCGGGGGGGCTACGAGCAGTACTTC | CASSLARGGYEQYF
14 | TRBJ1-1 | . | TRBD1 | TRBV20-1 | TGCAGTGCTACTCGGACAGGGGGCGTCACTGAAGCTTTCTTT | CSATRTGGVTEAFF
15 | TRBJ2-1 | . | TRBD2 | TRBV6-9 | TGTGCCGGCAGTTACGCAACACTAGCGGGAGATGAGCAGTTCTTC | CAGSYATLAGDEQFF
16 | TRBJ2-7 | many | . | TRBV7-8 | TGTGCCAGCAGCTCACGATGGACCGCCACAACCTACGAGCAGTACTTC | CASSSRWTATTYEQYF
14 | TRBJ2-1 | many | . | TRBV24-1 | TGTGCCACCCCCGACGGTGCGGAGGACAATGAGCAGTTCTTC | CATPDGAEDNEQFF
18 | TRBJ1-4 | few | TRBD1 | TRBV19 | TGTGCCAGTAGTATTAAAGGTCTGCGGACAGGGGGCAGTGAAAAACTGTTTTTT | CASSIKGLRTGGSEKLFF
15 | TRBJ2-2 | . | TRBD2 | TRBV7-9 | TGTGCCAGCAGCGGGGGACTAGCGCTAACCGGGGAGCTGTTTTTT | CASSGGLALTGELFF
8 | TRBJ2-1 | . | . | TRBV20-1 | TGCAGTGCTAATGAGCAGTTCTTC | CSANEQFF
13 | TRBJ2-7 | . | TRBD2 | TRBV12-3/TRBV12-4 | TGTGCCAGCAGTTGGGACTATACAGCCGAGCAGTACTTC | CASSWDYTAEQYF
13 | TRBJ1-1 | . | . | TRBV10-3 | TGTGCCATCAGTGAGCAGGGTGGGACTGAAGCTTTCTTT | CAISEQGGTEAFF
13 | TRBJ1-1 | few | . | TRBV28 | TGTGCCAGCAGCGCGAGATTGGGCACTGAAGCTTTCTTT | CASSARLGTEAFF
15 | TRBJ2-7 | . | TRBD2 | TRBV10-3 | TGTGCCATCAGTTATGGGACTAGCGGGACCTACGAGCAGTACTTC | CAISYGTSGTYEQYF
13 | TRBJ2-7 | few | TRBD1 | TRBV9 | TGTGCCAGCTTTGGGACAGGGGAAGACGAGCAGTACTTC | CASFGTGEDEQYF
13 | TRBJ1-4 | few | . | TRBV7-8 | TGTGCCAGCAGCCCAGGGTTCAATGAAAAACTGTTTTTT | CASSPGFNEKLFF
15 | TRBJ2-7 | few | . | TRBV18 | TGTGCCAGCTCACCACGGGAAGGGGCTCCCCCCGAGCAGTACTTC | CASSPREGAPPEQYF
13 | TRBJ2-7 | many | TRBD1 | TRBV18 | TGTGCCAGCTCACCGGACAGGCCCTACGAGCAGTACTTC | CASSPDRPYEQYF
13 | TRBJ2-6 | few | TRBD1 | TRBV7-9 | TGTGCAGACAGGGTAACTGGGGCCAACGTCCTGACTTTC | CADRVTGANVLTF
15 | TRBJ1-6 | . | . | TRBV7-9 | TGTGCCAGCAGCCCGAGGACAGACTATAATTCACCCCTCCACTTT | CASSPRTDYNSPLHF
15 | TRBJ2-1 | many | TRBD1 | TRBV6-2/TRBV6-3 | TGTGCCAGCAGTTACCTCCCCGACAGGGCTAGTGAGCAGTTCTTC | CASSYLPDRASEQFF
19 | TRBJ2-6 | . | . | TRBV14 | TGTGCCAGCAGCCGTCTTCAGGGTTGGACGAACTCTGGGGCCAACGTCCTGACTTTC | CASSRLQGWTNSGANVLTF
14 | TRBJ2-1 | many | TRBD2 | TRBV2 | TGTGCCAGCAACAGACTAGCGGAACACAATGAGCAGTTCTTC | CASNRLAEHNEQFF
17 | TRBJ1-1 | many | . | TRBV15 | TGTGCCACCAGCAGGATCGGGAACAGGGATGTGAACACTGAAGCTTTCTTT | CATSRIGNRDVNTEAFF
15 | TRBJ2-3 | many | TRBD2 | TRBV20-1 | TGCAGTGCTAGCGGAGCGGGAGTTCGTACAGATACGCAGTATTTT | CSASGAGVRTDTQYF
16 | TRBJ2-3 | many | . | TRBV20-1 | TGCAGTGCTAGCGGTGGTGCGGCGGGCCGCACAGATACGCAGTATTTT | CSASGGAAGRTDTQYF
16 | TRBJ2-3 | . | . | TRBV7-8 | TGTGCCAGCAGCTTACCTTGGACACCGCTGGGGGATACGCAGTATTTT | CASSLPWTPLGDTQYF
13 | TRBJ1-1 | many | . | TRBV2 | TGTGCCAGCAGTGAAGGTCGGGACACTGAAGCTTTCTTT | CASSEGRDTEAFF
14 | TRBJ2-2 | many | TRBD2 | TRBV7-3 | TGTGCCAGCAGACTAGCGGGATTCACCGGGGAGCTGTTTTTT | CASRLAGFTGELFF
14 | TRBJ2-3 | many | TRBD2 | TRBV20-1 | TGCAGTGCTAGTGGGACGAGAGGACTAGCAACGCAGTATTTT | CSASGTRGLATQYF
16 | TRBJ2-2 | few | . | TRBV5-8 | TGTGCCAGCAGCCCTCTTGAGGGAACGAACACCGGGGAGCTGTTTTTT | CASSPLEGTNTGELFF
17 | TRBJ2-1 | many | TRBD2 | TRBV20-1 | TGCAGTGCTAGAGGGACTAGCGGGACTACCTCCTACAATGAGCAGTTCTTC | CSARGTSGTTSYNEQFF
15 | TRBJ2-5 | many | . | TRBV15 | TGTGCCACCAGCAGCTTGGGACACAACCAAGAGACCCAGTACTTC | CATSSLGHNQETQYF
17 | TRBJ2-1 | many | . | TRBV5-1 | TGCGCCAGCAGCTTGGGGGCCCTTAGCGGACCCTACAATGAGCAGTTCTTC | CASSLGALSGPYNEQFF
13 | TRBJ1-2 | many | . | TRBV6-1 | TGTGCCAGCAGTGAGGTCAGGGATAGTGGCTACACCTTC | CASSEVRDSGYTF
16 | TRBJ2-1 | many | TRBD2 | TRBV30 | TGTGCCTGGGATAAGGGAGGGGCTAGCGGGATCAATGAGCAGTTCTTC | CAWDKGGASGINEQFF
14 | TRBJ2-3 | . | TRBD1 | TRBV10-2 | TGCGCCAGCAGGGGGAGCAGGGGGCTAGATACGCAGTATTTT | CASRGSRGLDTQYF